This TCR beta chain was identified during a study of T cell changes during pregnancy in multiple sclerosis. Sequencing used immunoSEQ multiplex PCR; TCRdb keeps in-frame clones, though not all of them. The data show 90,000 to 95,000 clones, less than 95% seen once. Trimming removed 7 bases at V and 7 bases at J, with 16 bases between. This CDR3 is built from 13 residues. Germline lookup yields CDR1 SGHTA and CDR2 FQGNSA. The origin of this receptor is a female donor with multiple sclerosis, enrolled in a pregnancy study. The chain combines TRBV7-2 with TRBJ1-1; D gene ambiguous. The sample in question was peripheral blood, obtained before pregnancy. CDR3 DNA sequence: TGTGCCAGCACCTTTGGGCGTTCGAGTGAAGCTTTCTTT. This translates into CASTFGRSSEAFF.